This T cell receptor (beta chain) was recovered during a study of blood T cell repertoires in COVID-19. The wider study: The study drew acute and convalescent COVID-19 samples from the United States, Italy and Spain.

The CDR3 consists of 14 residues. Per the germline V gene, CDR1 is SGHRS and CDR2 is YFSETQ. Trimming left V 2 bases short and J 7 bases short, with 10 bases between. In the authors' workflow: By means of reference gene primer amplification, nucleated cell counts were estimated. The method was immunoSEQ multiplex PCR; TCRdb's version includes in-frame clones alone and lacks a portion of them. Clonal size and the V and J genes are those of that table, whereas D and trimming came from the DNA. The data show around 180,000 clones, roughly 88% seen once. The chain carries TRBV5-1 and TRBJ2-6; no clear D gene. This TCR came from a man aged 55-75 years with acute or convalescent COVID-19. The source material was peripheral blood. Here the CDR3 reads CASSLNLGANVLTF. CDR3 DNA sequence: TGCGCCAGCAGCTTAAACCTGGGCGCCAACGTCCTGACTTTC.